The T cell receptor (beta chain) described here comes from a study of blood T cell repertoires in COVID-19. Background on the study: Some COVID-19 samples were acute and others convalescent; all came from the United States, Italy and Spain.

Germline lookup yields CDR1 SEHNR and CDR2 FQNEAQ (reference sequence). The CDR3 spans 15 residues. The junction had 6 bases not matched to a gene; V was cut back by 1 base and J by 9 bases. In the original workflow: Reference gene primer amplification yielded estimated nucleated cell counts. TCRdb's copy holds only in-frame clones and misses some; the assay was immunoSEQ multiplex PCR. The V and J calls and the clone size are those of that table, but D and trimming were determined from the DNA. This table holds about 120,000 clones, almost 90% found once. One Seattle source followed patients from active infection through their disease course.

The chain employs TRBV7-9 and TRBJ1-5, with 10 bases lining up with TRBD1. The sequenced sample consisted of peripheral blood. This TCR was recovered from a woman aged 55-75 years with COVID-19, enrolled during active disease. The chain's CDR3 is CASSLDGQGGSPQHF. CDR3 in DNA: TGTGCCAGCAGCTTAGATGGACAGGGGGGATCGCCCCAGCATTTT.